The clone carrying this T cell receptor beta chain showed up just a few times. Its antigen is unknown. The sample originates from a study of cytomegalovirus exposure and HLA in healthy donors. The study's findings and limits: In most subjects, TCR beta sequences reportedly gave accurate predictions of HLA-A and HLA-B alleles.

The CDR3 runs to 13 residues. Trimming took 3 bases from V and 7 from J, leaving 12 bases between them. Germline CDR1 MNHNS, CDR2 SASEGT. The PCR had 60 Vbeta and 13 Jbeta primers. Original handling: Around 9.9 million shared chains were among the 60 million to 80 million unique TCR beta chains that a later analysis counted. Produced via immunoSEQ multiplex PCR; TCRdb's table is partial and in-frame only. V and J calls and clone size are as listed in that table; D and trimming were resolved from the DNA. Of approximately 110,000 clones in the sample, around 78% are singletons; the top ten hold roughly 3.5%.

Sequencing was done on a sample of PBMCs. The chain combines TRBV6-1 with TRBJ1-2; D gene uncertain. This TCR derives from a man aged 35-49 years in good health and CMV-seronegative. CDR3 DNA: TGTGCCAGCAGTGACCCAGGTCTCCGTGGCTACACCTTC. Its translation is CASSDPGLRGYTF.